Below, 9 T cell receptor beta chains from the same sample are listed, as sequenced in a study of vaccination and CD4 T cells after COVID-19. Regarding time point: late sampling 161 to 241 days after vaccination in a few convalescent patients. The treatment is: approximately 9-day PBMC culture with coronavirus spike peptide pools or control peptides (ViraFEST assay). Their antigens remain unidentified. Researchers used the Oncomine TCR Beta short-read assay to sequence DNA from cultured CD4+ T cells. In TCRdb, the PCR reads were re-called with MiXCR into one record per CDR3 protein. The table has some 24,000 distinct CDR3 sequences, around 30% seen once; the top ten hold less than 4%. This specimen consisted of CD4+ T cells from blood, cultured in vitro, obtained about 7 months after SARS-CoV-2 vaccination. Receptors were obtained from a human donor who had recovered from COVID-19.

The V call is TRBV19, the J call TRBJ2-3; TRBD1 matches at 9 bases. V shed 4 bases and J 1 base; nucleotides not matched to a gene: 6. The length of the CDR3 is 16 residues. Germline V gene sequence: CDR1 LNHDA, CDR2 SQIVND (reference sequence). The DNA for the CDR3 is TGTGCCAGTAGTACGACAGGGGGATGGGGCACAGATACGCAGTATTTT. Residues: CASSTTGGWGTDTQYF. The full variable domain, rest sourced from reference TRBV19 and TRBJ2-3, is DGGITQSPKYLFRKEGQNVTLSCEQNLNHDAMYWYRQDPGQGLRLIYYSQIVNDFQKGDIAEGYSVSREKKESFPLTVTSAQKNPTAFYLCASSTTGGWGTDTQYFGPGTRLTVL.

By frequency in the sample, this clonotype is medium-sized (0.01 to 0.1%). The genes are TRBV5-4 and TRBJ2-3; D remains ambiguous. CDR1 is SGHNT, CDR2 YYREEE, per germline (reference sequence). CDR3 length: 13 residues. Trimming took off 0 bases at V and 0 bases at J, with 2 bases between the two ends. The DNA for the CDR3 is TGTGCCAGCAGCTTGGCCAGCACAGATACGCAGTATTTT. Its translation is CASSLASTDTQYF.

The chain uses TRBV20-1 and TRBJ2-5; D remains unclear. The V gene lost 0 bases and the J gene lost 2 bases, with 10 bases spanning the gap. Germline V lookup: CDR1 DFQATT, CDR2 SNEGSKA (reference sequence). CDR3 length: 14 amino acids. Here the CDR3 reads CSARDPVGQETQYF. The CDR3, as DNA: TGCAGTGCTAGAGATCCCGTGGGGCAAGAGACCCAGTACTTC.

This clonotype was recorded a few times. The chain uses TRBV7-2 and TRBJ2-2, with D possibly matching TRBD1 (6 bases). The CDR3 length is 13 residues. V was trimmed by 7 bases and J by 4 bases, leaving 10 bases between them. Germline values: CDR1 SGHTA, CDR2 FQGNSA. The CDR3 DNA reads as TGTGCCAGCAACCGAGGGGGCACCGGGGAGCTGTTTTTT. It is translated as CASNRGGTGELFF.

This clonotype qualifies as medium-sized. This chain links TRBV6-5 with TRBJ2-5; 8 bases are a match to TRBD2. J was trimmed by 4 bases and V by 0 bases; bases with no gene match: 7. CDR1 is MNHEY and CDR2 is SVGAGI in the germline V gene. The CDR3 has 16 residues. CDR3 residues: CASSYSGAGGGETQYF. Written as DNA, the CDR3 is TGTGCCAGCAGTTACTCGGGCGCGGGAGGTGGAGAGACCCAGTACTTC.

The chain has TRBV6-1 and TRBJ1-5; D not resolved. The CDR3 has 14 amino acids. Deletions cut 8 bases from V and 0 bases from J, with 11 bases between. The germline V gene encodes CDR1 MNHNS and CDR2 SASEGT. This CDR3 is CASSISYSNQPQHF. In DNA, the CDR3 is TGTGCCAGCTCAATCTCTTATAGCAATCAGCCCCAGCATTTT.

The rearrangement links TRBV28 to TRBJ2-3; D gene uncertain. The germline CDR1 and CDR2 sequences are MDHEN and SYDVKM. The CDR3 totals 12 residues. Trimming stripped 7 bases from V and 6 bases from J, with 11 bases between. CDR3 sequence reads: CASKSGPDTQYF. The CDR3 DNA follows: TGTGCCAGCAAATCCGGTCCGGATACGCAGTATTTT.

This chain joins TRBV7-2 and TRBJ2-7; TRBD1 agrees at 8 bases. CDR1 is SGHTA, CDR2 FQGNSA, per germline. The CDR3 has 14 amino acids. The V and J ends lost 1 base and 7 bases, in that order; junction bases with no gene match: 6. As DNA, the CDR3 is TGTGCCAGCAGCTTAGTCCAGGGGGCAGGGGAGCAGTACTTC. Encoded protein: CASSLVQGAGEQYF.

The chain joins TRBV28 to TRBJ2-7, with 8 positions matching TRBD2. V lost 3 bases, J lost 4 bases, and 11 bases stayed unmatched. Germline V lookup: CDR1 MDHEN, CDR2 SYDVKM. The CDR3 is 16 amino acids. The CDR3 DNA follows: TGTGCCAGCAGTTTCGATCGACTACGCGGGAGGTACGAGCAGTACTTC. It yields the protein CASSFDRLRGRYEQYF.